This is a list of T cell receptor beta chains from one sample in a study of cytomegalovirus exposure and HLA in healthy donors. Method: immunoSEQ multiplex PCR; TCRdb's copy keeps in-frame clones and lacks some. The sample totals roughly 220,000 clones. Input material: PBMCs. The receptors were sampled from a girl aged 2 to 9 in good health and CMV-seropositive. Both conserved end residues are part of each CDR3. D genes are given only for firm matches.

d_gene	v_gene	len	j_gene	CDR3nt	CDR3aa
NA	TRBV28	17	TRBJ1-3	TGTGCCAGCAGTAATCTGAGGTTCCGTACAGGAGGAAACACCATATATTTT	CASSNLRFRTGGNTIYF
TRBD2	TRBV7-3	15	TRBJ2-3	TGTGCCAGCAGCCCCGCGTCGGGAGGTCCAGATACGCAGTATTTT	CASSPASGGPDTQYF
NA	TRBV9	14	TRBJ2-7	TGTGCCAGCAGCGCGCGACAGGATGCATACGAGCAGTACTTC	CASSARQDAYEQYF
NA	TRBV6-1	15	TRBJ1-2	TGTGCCAGCAGCCTCCGGGACAAGACTAACTATGGCTACACCTTC	CASSLRDKTNYGYTF
TRBD1	TRBV27	13	TRBJ2-4	TGTGCCAGCAGGGGACAGAGCAAAAACATTCAGTACTTC	CASRGQSKNIQYF
TRBD2	TRBV11-2	15	TRBJ2-7	TGTGCCAGCAGCTTAGAGGGACTAGCGTACTACGAGCAGTACTTC	CASSLEGLAYYEQYF
NA	TRBV19	16	TRBJ2-6	TGTGCCAGTAGTAGCGGGCCTGACTCTGGGGCCAACGTCCTGACTTTC	CASSSGPDSGANVLTF
NA	TRBV5-1	14	TRBJ2-7	TGCGCCAGCAGCTGGCGGGGACAGAGCTACGAGCAGTACTTC	CASSWRGQSYEQYF
NA	TRBV29-1	14	TRBJ2-5	TGCAGCGTCCCTCCGGTGGGGCTGGGGGAGACCCAGTACTTC	CSVPPVGLGETQYF
TRBD1	TRBV4-1	15	TRBJ1-4	TGCGCCAGCAGCCAAGGTACACGACAGGGCGAAAAACTGTTTTTT	CASSQGTRQGEKLFF
NA	TRBV5-1	14	TRBJ2-7	TGCGCCAGCAGCCTGAAAGCAGGCTCCTACGAGCAGTACTTC	CASSLKAGSYEQYF
TRBD2	TRBV4-1	16	TRBJ2-7	TGCGCCAGCAGCCAATTTTTGGGGGGGACCCTATACGAGCAGTACTTC	CASSQFLGGTLYEQYF
TRBD1	TRBV10-3	15	TRBJ2-3	TGTGCCATCAGTGAGTCGGGACAGGGGACAGATACGCAGTATTTT	CAISESGQGTDTQYF
TRBD2	TRBV7-9	16	TRBJ2-4	TGTGCCAGCAGCTTCGTCTTACCCGGGAGGCTCCCTAATCAGTACTTC	CASSFVLPGRLPNQYF
NA	TRBV10-2	11	TRBJ2-7	TGCGCCAGCAGTGAAAGGAGTGAGCAGTACTTC	CASSERSEQYF
TRBD1	TRBV5-4	16	TRBJ1-6	TGTGCCAGCAGCTTGGAACAGGGGGTCCATAATTCACCCCTCCACTTT	CASSLEQGVHNSPLHF
TRBD1	TRBV5-4	16	TRBJ2-5	TGTGCCAGCAGCGAAGGGGACAGGGGGTACCAAGAGACCCAGTACTTC	CASSEGDRGYQETQYF
NA	TRBV7-3	15	TRBJ2-3	TGTGCCAGCAGCCCCTCTTGGGGAAAGGGAGGTACGCAGTATTTT	CASSPSWGKGGTQYF
NA	TRBV11-2	14	TRBJ1-1	TGTGCCAGCAGCTTATACATGCAGGGCGCTGAAGCTTTCTTT	CASSLYMQGAEAFF
NA	TRBV11-2	14	TRBJ2-5	TGTGCCAGCAGCCCCCGGGTCCGCCAAGAGACCCAGTACTTC	CASSPRVRQETQYF
TRBD1	TRBV30	16	TRBJ1-2	TGTGCCTGGAGTGTACGGGCAGGGGGCGCTAACTATGGCTACACCTTC	CAWSVRAGGANYGYTF
TRBD2	TRBV4-1	14	TRBJ2-1	TGCGCCAGCAGCCAAGAGTGGGGAGGGAATGAGCAGTTCTTC	CASSQEWGGNEQFF
TRBD1	TRBV10-3	14	TRBJ1-1	TGTGCCATCAGCCTGCAGGGGGGTGCGAACGAAGCTTTCTTT	CAISLQGGANEAFF
NA	TRBV28	14	TRBJ1-1	TGTGCCAGCAGCCCCTACCTCGACAGGAATGAAGCTTTCTTT	CASSPYLDRNEAFF
NA	TRBV5-1	17	TRBJ2-3	TGCGCCAGCAGCTTGGCCGGGTCGAGAAAGGGAGCAGATACGCAGTATTTT	CASSLAGSRKGADTQYF
TRBD2	TRBV10-1	18	TRBJ2-1	TGCGCCAGCAGTGACCCGGGACTAGCGCCTAGCTCCTACAATGAGCAGTTCTTC	CASSDPGLAPSSYNEQFF
TRBD1	TRBV5-6	17	TRBJ2-6	TGTGCCAGCGGATTTTGGGGACAGCCCTCTGGGGCCAACGTCCTGACTTTC	CASGFWGQPSGANVLTF
TRBD2	TRBV28	16	TRBJ2-3	TGTGCCAGCATCCCCGGGAGGTTCCCACTCACAGATACGCAGTATTTT	CASIPGRFPLTDTQYF
TRBD1	TRBV29-1	15	TRBJ2-7	TGCAGCGTCCCATCCGGGACAGGGGACCTCTACGAGCAGTACTTC	CSVPSGTGDLYEQYF
TRBD1	TRBV7-2	13	TRBJ1-1	TGTGCCAGCAGCCGACGAGGGGGCTCTGAAGCTTTCTTT	CASSRRGGSEAFF
NA	TRBV6-1	16	TRBJ1-3	TGTGCCAGCAGTGAAAGAGCAGAGGCCCCTGGAAACACCATATATTTT	CASSERAEAPGNTIYF
NA	TRBV13	16	TRBJ1-1	TGTGCCAGCAGCTTAACCTTTGAGGGTAATGAGGCTGAAGCTTTCTTT	CASSLTFEGNEAEAFF
NA	TRBV6-4	14	TRBJ2-3	TGTGCCAGCAGTGAAATTAGCGGCACAGATACGCAGTATTTT	CASSEISGTDTQYF
TRBD1	TRBV6-4	19	TRBJ2-2	TGTGCCAGCAGTGACTCGAGGGGACAGCAAACCCAATACACCGGGGAGCTGTTTTTT	CASSDSRGQQTQYTGELFF
NA	TRBV7-6	14	TRBJ1-5	TGTGCCAGCAGCCTGGGGGGGGTGAATCAGCCCCAGCATTTT	CASSLGGVNQPQHF
TRBD1	TRBV5-3	18	TRBJ2-7	TGTGCCAGAAGCTTGGACCAGTCCCGGGGACAGGGGTTACACGAGCAGTACTTC	CARSLDQSRGQGLHEQYF
TRBD2	TRBV18	13	TRBJ2-7	TGTGCCAGCTCACCTAGCGGGAACTACGAGCAGTACTTC	CASSPSGNYEQYF
NA	TRBV13	15	TRBJ2-1	TGTGCCAGCAGCTTTGTCCTAGCTTCTTACAATGAGCAGTTCTTC	CASSFVLASYNEQFF
NA	TRBV30	15	TRBJ2-5	TGTGCCTGGAGTGTAGGGGGGGTGCCTCAAGAGACCCAGTACTTC	CAWSVGGVPQETQYF
TRBD1	TRBV6-1	14	TRBJ1-1	TGTGCCAGCAGAAAGGGACAGTATAGGGCTGAAGCTTTCTTT	CASRKGQYRAEAFF
TRBD2	TRBV4-1	17	TRBJ2-3	TGCGCCAGCAGCCAGGGCTTGTTTGCGGGAGGGGGAGATACGCAGTATTTT	CASSQGLFAGGGDTQYF
TRBD1	TRBV19	16	TRBJ2-2	TGTGCCAGTGGCAGAACAGGACAGGGGAACACCGGGGAGCTGTTTTTT	CASGRTGQGNTGELFF
TRBD1	TRBV5-6	15	TRBJ1-1	TGTGCCAGCAGCTTGGAGGGACAGGGAATCACTGAAGCTTTCTTT	CASSLEGQGITEAFF
TRBD1	TRBV6-6	14	TRBJ1-4	TGTGCCAGCAGTACCCGACAGGGAGGTGAAAAACTGTTTTTT	CASSTRQGGEKLFF
NA	TRBV2	11	TRBJ2-7	TGTGCCAGCAGTGAGTATAGCGAGCAGTACTTC	CASSEYSEQYF
NA	TRBV25-1	15	TRBJ1-6	TGTGCCAGCAGTGAAGATAACAGGTCCTTTTCACCCCTCCACTTT	CASSEDNRSFSPLHF
NA	TRBV19	14	TRBJ2-6	TGTGCCAGTAGTACAGGGGCCGGGGCCAACGTCCTGACTTTC	CASSTGAGANVLTF
NA	TRBV27	15	TRBJ2-6	TGTGCCAGCAGTCTTGGACATCCTGGGGCCAACGTCCTGACTTTC	CASSLGHPGANVLTF
NA	TRBV18	13	TRBJ2-7	TGTGCCAGCTCACCACCGGGATCGGGGGAGCAGTACTTC	CASSPPGSGEQYF
NA	TRBV7-2	15	TRBJ2-1	TGTGCCAGCAGCTTCTACCCCCAGCGCTCGGATGAGCAGTTCTTC	CASSFYPQRSDEQFF
NA	TRBV7-6	14	TRBJ2-7	TGTGCCAGCAGCTTATGGGACGAGGGGGACGAGCAGTACTTC	CASSLWDEGDEQYF